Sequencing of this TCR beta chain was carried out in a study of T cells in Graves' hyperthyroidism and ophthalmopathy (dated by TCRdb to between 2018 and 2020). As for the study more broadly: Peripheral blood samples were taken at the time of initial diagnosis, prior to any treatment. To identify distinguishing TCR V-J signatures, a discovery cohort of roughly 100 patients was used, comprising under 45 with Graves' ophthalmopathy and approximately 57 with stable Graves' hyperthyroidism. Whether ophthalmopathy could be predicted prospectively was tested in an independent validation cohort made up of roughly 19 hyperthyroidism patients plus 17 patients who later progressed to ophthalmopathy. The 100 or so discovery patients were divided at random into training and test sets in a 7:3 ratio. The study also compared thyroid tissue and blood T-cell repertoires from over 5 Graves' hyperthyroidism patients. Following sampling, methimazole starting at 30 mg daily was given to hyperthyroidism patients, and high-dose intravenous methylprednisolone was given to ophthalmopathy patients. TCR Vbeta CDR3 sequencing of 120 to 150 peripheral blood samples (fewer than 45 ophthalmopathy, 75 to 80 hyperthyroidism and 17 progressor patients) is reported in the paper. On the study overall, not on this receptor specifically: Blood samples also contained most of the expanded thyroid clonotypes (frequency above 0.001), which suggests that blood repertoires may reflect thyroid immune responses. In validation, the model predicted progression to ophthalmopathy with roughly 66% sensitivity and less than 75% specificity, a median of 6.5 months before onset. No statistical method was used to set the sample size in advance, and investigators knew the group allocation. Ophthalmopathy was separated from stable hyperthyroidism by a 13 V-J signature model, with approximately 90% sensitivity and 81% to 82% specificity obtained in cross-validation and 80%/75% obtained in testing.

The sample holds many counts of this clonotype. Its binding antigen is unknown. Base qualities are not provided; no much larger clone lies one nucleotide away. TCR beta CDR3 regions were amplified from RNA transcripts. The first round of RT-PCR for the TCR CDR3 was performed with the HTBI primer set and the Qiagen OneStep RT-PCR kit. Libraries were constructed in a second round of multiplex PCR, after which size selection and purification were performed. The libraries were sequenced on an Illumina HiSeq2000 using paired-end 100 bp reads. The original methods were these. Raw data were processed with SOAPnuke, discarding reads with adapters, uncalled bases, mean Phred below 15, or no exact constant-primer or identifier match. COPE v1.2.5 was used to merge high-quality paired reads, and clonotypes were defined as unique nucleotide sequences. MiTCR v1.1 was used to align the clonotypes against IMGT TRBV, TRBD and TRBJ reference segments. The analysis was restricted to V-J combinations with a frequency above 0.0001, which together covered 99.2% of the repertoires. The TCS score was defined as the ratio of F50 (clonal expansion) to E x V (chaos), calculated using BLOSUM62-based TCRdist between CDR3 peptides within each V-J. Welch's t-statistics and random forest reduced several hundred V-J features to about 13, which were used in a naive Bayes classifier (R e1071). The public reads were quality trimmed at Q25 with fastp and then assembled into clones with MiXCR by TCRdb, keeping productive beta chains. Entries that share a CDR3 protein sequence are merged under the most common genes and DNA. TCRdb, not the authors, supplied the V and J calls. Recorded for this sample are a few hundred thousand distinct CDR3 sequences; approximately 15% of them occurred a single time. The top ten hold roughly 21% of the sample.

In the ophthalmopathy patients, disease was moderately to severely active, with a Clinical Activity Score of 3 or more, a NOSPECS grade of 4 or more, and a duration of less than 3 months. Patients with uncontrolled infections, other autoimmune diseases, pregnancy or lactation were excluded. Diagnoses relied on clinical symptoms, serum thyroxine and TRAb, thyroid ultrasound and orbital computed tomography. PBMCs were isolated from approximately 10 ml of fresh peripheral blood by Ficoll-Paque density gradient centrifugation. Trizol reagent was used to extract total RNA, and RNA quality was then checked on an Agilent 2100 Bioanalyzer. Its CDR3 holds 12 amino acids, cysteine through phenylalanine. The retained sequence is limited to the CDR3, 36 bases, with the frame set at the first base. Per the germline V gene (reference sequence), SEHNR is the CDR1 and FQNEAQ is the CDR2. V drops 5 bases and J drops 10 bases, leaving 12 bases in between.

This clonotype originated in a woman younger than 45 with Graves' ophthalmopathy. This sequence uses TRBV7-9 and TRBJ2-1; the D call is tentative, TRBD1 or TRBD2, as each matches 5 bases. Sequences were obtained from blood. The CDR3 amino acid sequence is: CASSLGTAEQFF. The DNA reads TGTGCCAGCAGCCTGGGGACCGCAGAGCAGTTCTTC.